A selection of T cell receptor beta chains follows, all from one sample in a study of cytomegalovirus exposure and HLA in healthy donors. Method: immunoSEQ multiplex PCR; TCRdb's copy keeps in-frame clones and lacks some. The sample is made up of about 130,000 clones, and the top ten hold around 2.2% of it. The sequenced material came from PBMCs. The receptor source for this set is a man aged 40-49 years in good health and CMV-seronegative. CDR3s include the opening cysteine and the closing phenylalanine or tryptophan.

v_call: TRBV25-1; cdr3_aa: CASSRRGGDTGELFF
v_call: TRBV18; cdr3_aa: CASSPVVGQPQHF
v_call: TRBV2; cdr3_aa: CASSPNLGGEGQFF
v_call: TRBV4-3; cdr3_aa: CASSQDRLAGGHEQYF
v_call: TRBV6-6; cdr3_aa: CASSYLKNRGNYEQYF
v_call: TRBV6-5; cdr3_aa: CASTRGPTYGYTF
v_call: TRBV10-3; cdr3_aa: CAIGDRGPTGELFF
v_call: TRBV5-4; cdr3_aa: CASSLAGGRGTDTQYF
v_call: TRBV28; cdr3_aa: CASSFSSNYGYTF
v_call: TRBV5-4; cdr3_aa: CASSWRTGVETQYF
v_call: TRBV6-1; cdr3_aa: CASSWTSGQETQYF
v_call: TRBV11-1; cdr3_aa: CASSLRTSGLDTQYF
v_call: TRBV7-8; cdr3_aa: CASSPPRTGWGETQYF
v_call: TRBV7-3; cdr3_aa: CASSWREGRHLPTDTQYF
v_call: TRBV28; cdr3_aa: CASSLAGTGEGEQYF
v_call: TRBV4-1; cdr3_aa: CASSRSGLITNEQFF